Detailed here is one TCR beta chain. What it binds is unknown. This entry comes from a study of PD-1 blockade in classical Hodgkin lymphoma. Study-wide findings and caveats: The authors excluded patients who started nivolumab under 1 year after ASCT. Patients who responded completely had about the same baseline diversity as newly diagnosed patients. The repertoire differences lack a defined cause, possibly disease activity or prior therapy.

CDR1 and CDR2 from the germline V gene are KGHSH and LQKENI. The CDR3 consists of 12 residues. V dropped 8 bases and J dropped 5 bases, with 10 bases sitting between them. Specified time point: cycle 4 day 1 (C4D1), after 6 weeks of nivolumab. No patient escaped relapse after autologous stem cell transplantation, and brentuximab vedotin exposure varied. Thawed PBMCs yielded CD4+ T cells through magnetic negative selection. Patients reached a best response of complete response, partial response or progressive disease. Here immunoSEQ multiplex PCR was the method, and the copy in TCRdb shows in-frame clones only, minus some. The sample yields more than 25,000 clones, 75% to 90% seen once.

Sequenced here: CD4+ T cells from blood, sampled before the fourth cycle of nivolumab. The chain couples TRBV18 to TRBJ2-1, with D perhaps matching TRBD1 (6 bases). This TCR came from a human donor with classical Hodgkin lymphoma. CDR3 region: CASAGTHNEQFF. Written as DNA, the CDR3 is TGTGCCAGCGCCGGGACACACAATGAGCAGTTCTTC.